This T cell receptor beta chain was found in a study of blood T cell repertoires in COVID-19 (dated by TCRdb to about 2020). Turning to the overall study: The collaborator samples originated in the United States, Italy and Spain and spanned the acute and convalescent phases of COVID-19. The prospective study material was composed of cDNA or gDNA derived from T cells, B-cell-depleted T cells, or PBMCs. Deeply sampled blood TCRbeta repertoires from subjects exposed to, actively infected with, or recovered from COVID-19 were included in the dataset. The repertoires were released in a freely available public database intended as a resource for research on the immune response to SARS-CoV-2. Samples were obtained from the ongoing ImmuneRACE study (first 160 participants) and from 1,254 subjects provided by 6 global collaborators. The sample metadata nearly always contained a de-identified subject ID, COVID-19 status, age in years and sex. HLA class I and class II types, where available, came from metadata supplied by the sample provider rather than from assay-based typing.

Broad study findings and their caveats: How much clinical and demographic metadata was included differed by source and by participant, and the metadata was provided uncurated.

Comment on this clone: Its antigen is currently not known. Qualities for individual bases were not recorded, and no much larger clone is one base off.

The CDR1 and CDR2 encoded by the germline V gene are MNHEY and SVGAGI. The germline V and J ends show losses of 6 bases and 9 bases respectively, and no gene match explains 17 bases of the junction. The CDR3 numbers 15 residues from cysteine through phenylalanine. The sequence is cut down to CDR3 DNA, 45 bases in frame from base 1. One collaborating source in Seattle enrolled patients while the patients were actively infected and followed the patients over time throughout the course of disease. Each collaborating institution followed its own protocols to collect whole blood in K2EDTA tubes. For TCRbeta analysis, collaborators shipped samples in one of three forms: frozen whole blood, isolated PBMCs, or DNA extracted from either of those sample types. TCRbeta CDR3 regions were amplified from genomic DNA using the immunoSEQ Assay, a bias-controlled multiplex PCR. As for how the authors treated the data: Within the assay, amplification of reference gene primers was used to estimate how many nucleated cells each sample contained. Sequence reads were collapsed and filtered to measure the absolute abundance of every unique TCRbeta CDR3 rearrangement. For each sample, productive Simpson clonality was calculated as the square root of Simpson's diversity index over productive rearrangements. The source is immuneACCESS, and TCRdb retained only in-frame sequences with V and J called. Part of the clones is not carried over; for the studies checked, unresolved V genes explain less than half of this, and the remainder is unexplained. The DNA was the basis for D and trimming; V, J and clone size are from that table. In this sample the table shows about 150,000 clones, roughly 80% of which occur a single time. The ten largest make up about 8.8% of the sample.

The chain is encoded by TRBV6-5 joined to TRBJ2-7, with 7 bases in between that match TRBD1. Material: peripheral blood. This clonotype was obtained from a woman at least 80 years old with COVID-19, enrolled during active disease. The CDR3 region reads CASRSSQGSRLGQYF. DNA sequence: TGTGCCAGCAGGAGCTCACAGGGGTCCCGCCTTGGGCAGTACTTC.